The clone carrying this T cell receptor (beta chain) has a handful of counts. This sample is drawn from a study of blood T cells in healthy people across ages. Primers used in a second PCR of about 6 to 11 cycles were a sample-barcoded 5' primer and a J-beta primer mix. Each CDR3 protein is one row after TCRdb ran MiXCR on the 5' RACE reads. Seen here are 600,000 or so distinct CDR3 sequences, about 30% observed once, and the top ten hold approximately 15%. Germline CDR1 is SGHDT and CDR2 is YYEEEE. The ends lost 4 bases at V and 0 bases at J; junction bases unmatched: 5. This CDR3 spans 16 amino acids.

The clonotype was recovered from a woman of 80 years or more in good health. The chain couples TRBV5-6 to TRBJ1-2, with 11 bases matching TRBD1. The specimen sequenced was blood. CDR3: CASSDGTGGSNYGYTF. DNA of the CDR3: TGTGCCAGCAGCGACGGGACAGGGGGATCTAACTATGGCTACACCTTC.